This T cell receptor (beta chain) was sequenced for a study of blood T cell repertoires in COVID-19. Study as a whole: Material from acute and convalescent COVID-19 was sourced from the United States, Italy and Spain.

Per the original methods: Estimated nucleated cell counts came from reference gene primer amplification. TCRdb's copy holds only in-frame clones and misses some; the assay was immunoSEQ multiplex PCR. The V and J calls and the clone size are those of that table, but D and trimming were determined from the DNA. The sample yields approximately 300,000 clones, about nine tenths seen once. Everyone who took part was 18 to 89 years old, and they came from 24 US areas. Participant-given clinical history determined each cohort assignment. This clonotype was obtained from a man in his sixties who had recovered from COVID-19. The sequenced sample was PBMCs or T cells enriched from blood (not recorded which).

The CDR3 DNA follows: TGTGCCAGCAGCAAGGGGACGGGGGGCACTGAAGCTTTCTTT. Translated, it gives CASSKGTGGTEAFF. The genes are TRBV4-2 and TRBJ1-1; D possibly corresponds to TRBD1 (5 bases). Trimming took off 5 bases at V and 4 bases at J, with 14 bases between the two ends. The CDR3 has 14 amino acids. Germline CDR1 and CDR2: LGHNA and YNFKEQ.